These 19 T cell receptor beta chains were all obtained from the same sample, sequenced in a study of blood T cell repertoires in COVID-19 (TCRdb year 2020). Library construction relied on the immunoSEQ multiplex PCR assay. As stored in TCRdb, this immuneACCESS dataset retains in-frame rearrangements with V and J assigned. A fraction of the clones does not appear; measured against another copy, unresolved V genes explain less than half of the discrepancy, and the remainder lacks a known reason. The sample table records 200,000 to 250,000 clones; about 88% of these occur just once. Together, the top ten hold under 3% of the sample. The sequencing input was PBMCs or T cells enriched from blood (not recorded which). The receptors here all came from a woman aged 30 to 39 who had recovered from COVID-19.

This clone was observed a single time. This sequence joins TRBV5-1 and TRBJ2-5, with TRBD2 identical over 7 bases. In germline, CDR1 is SGHRS, CDR2 YFSETQ. The V segment lost 6 bases and the J segment 4 bases; nucleotides outside the gene matches: 6. The CDR3 runs to 13 residues. CDR3 DNA: TGCGCCAGCAACATCCCGGGAGGAGAGACCCAGTACTTC. Protein: CASNIPGGETQYF. Using reference TRBV5-1 and TRBJ2-5 for the parts outside the CDR3, the full variable domain is KAGVTQTPRYLIKTRGQQVTLSCSPISGHRSVSWYQQTPGQGLQFLFEYFSETQRNKGNFPGRFSGRQFSNSRSEMNVSTLELGDSALYLCASNIPGGETQYFGPGTRLLVL.

This clone occurred a few times. The chain is built from TRBV6-4 and TRBJ2-7; D remains unclear. The V gene lost 3 bases and the J gene lost 10 bases, with 10 bases spanning the gap. The germline gives CDR1 MRHNA, CDR2 SNTAGT. The CDR3 length is 11 residues. The CDR3 is CASSDGAVQYF. The CDR3 DNA reads TGTGCCAGCAGTGATGGCGCGGTCCAGTACTTC.

This chain joins TRBV2 and TRBJ1-1, with TRBD1 identical over 9 bases. From germline, CDR1 is SNHLY and CDR2 FYNNEI. The CDR3 sequence is 14 residues long. V was clipped by 5 bases and J by 7 bases; unmatched bases: 8. The CDR3 DNA is TGTGCCAGCAGTTGGGGACAGGGAATTGTTGAAGCTTTCTTT. It codes for CASSWGQGIVEAFF.

The chain uses TRBV9 and TRBJ1-3; 7 positions agree with TRBD1. Germline assignment: CDR1 SGDLS and CDR2 YYNGEE. The trim removed 0 bases at V and 4 bases at J, leaving 4 bases unmatched. This CDR3 spans 15 amino acids. CDR3 loop: CASSVGQGGGNTIYF. For the CDR3, the DNA is TGTGCCAGCAGCGTAGGACAGGGCGGAGGAAACACCATATATTTT. The full variable domain, its missing parts supplied by reference TRBV9 and TRBJ1-3, is DSGVTQTPKHLITATGQRVTLRCSPRSGDLSVYWYQQSLDQGLQFLIQYYNGEERAKGNILERFSAQQFPDLHSELNLSSLELGDSALYFCASSVGQGGGNTIYFGEGSWLTVV.

The J gene is TRBJ1-4, the V gene TRBV4-1; TRBD1 matches at 7 bases. The CDR3 runs to 15 residues. The germline gives CDR1 MGHRA, CDR2 YSYEKL. V was clipped by 0 bases and J by 5 bases; unmatched bases: 3. The CDR3 sequence: CASSQEDRKNEKLFF. The CDR3 nucleotides read TGCGCCAGCAGCCAAGAGGACAGGAAAAATGAAAAACTGTTTTTT.

This rearrangement joins TRBV12-3 or TRBV12-4 to TRBJ1-5; D remains unclear. Trimming stripped 3 bases from V and 4 bases from J, with 7 bases between. This CDR3 comprises 13 residues. CDR3: CASSFDRNQPQHF. DNA of the CDR3: TGTGCCAGCAGTTTTGATCGGAATCAGCCCCAGCATTTT.

The gene calls are TRBV3-1 (or the pseudogene TRBV3-2) and TRBJ1-2; unclear D gene. Per the germline V gene, CDR1 is LGHDT and CDR2 is YNNKEL (reference sequence). The CDR3 is 14 residues long. Trimming removed 1 base at V and 6 bases at J, with 12 bases between. CDR3 loop: CASSQGRLVHGYTF. Written as DNA, the CDR3 is TGTGCCAGCAGCCAAGGCAGACTCGTTCATGGCTACACCTTC.

This chain connects TRBV7-2 to TRBJ2-2, with 7 bases identical to TRBD2. CDR1 is SGHTA, CDR2 FQGNSA, per germline. This CDR3 has 13 residues. With 5 bases clipped from V and 6 bases from J, the junction kept 3 bases outside the gene matches. The CDR3 spells CASSVTSAGELFF. For the CDR3, the DNA is TGTGCCAGCAGCGTTACTAGCGCCGGGGAGCTGTTTTTT.

This clone was seen more than once but under ten times. This chain uses TRBV14 with TRBJ2-1, with 10 bases aligning to TRBD1. The CDR3 runs 14 residues. Losses at the gene ends were 10 bases for V and 6 bases for J; bases not matched to a gene: 9. CDR1 SGHDN and CDR2 FVKESK come from the germline V gene. CDR3 loop: CATRRDRGSNEQFF. The CDR3 bases are TGTGCCACCAGAAGGGACAGGGGATCCAATGAGCAGTTCTTC.

V gene TRBV18 combines with J gene TRBJ1-4; tentatively, D is TRBD1 (6 bases). CDR1 KGHSH and CDR2 LQKENI come from the germline V gene. The CDR3 has 20 residues. Deletions cut 1 base from V and 2 bases from J, with 23 bases between. CDR3 sequence reads: CASSPRTLTRGDSTNEKLFF. DNA for the CDR3: TGTGCCAGCTCACCACGAACCTTAACCAGGGGAGATTCGACTAATGAAAAACTGTTTTTT.

The V gene is TRBV4-1, the J gene TRBJ2-7; the match to TRBD2 covers 8 bases. Germline V CDR1 and CDR2: MGHRA, YSYEKL. V shed 1 base and J 3 bases; nucleotides not matched to a gene: 14. The CDR3 is 18 amino acids. CDR3 in DNA: TGCGCCAGCAGCCAAGTCCTACTTACGGGGGGGGCCCTCTACGAGCAGTACTTC. Protein product: CASSQVLLTGGALYEQYF.

The V and J genes are TRBV27 and TRBJ1-2, with 7 bases identical to TRBD1. The CDR3 is 17 residues long. Germline-derived CDR1 and CDR2 are MNHEY and SMNVEV (reference sequence). After removal of 4 bases from V and 2 bases from J, the junction contained 13 bases not matched to a gene. CDR3 protein: CASSSHRGRPANYGYTF. The CDR3 region has the DNA TGTGCCAGCAGTTCCCACAGGGGCCGACCTGCCAACTATGGCTACACCTTC.

This clone appeared a single time. The gene calls are TRBV2 and TRBJ2-7; 10 bases fit TRBD1. Germline V CDR1 and CDR2: SNHLY, FYNNEI. The V gene end was trimmed by 6 bases and the J gene end by 2 bases; junction bases not matched to a gene: 4. CDR3 length equals 14 residues. The CDR3 loop reads CASRGTGATYEQYF. The CDR3 DNA reads TGTGCCAGCAGGGGGACAGGGGCTACCTACGAGCAGTACTTC.

The rearrangement uses TRBV7-6 and TRBJ2-7, with a tentative D call TRBD1 (5 bases). Germline V lookup: CDR1 SGHVS, CDR2 FNYEAQ. This CDR3 has 15 residues. Trimming cost V 3 bases and J 0 bases, with 12 bases left between them. CDR3: CASSLGRQNSYEQYF. DNA of the CDR3: TGTGCCAGCAGCTTGGGAAGACAGAACTCCTACGAGCAGTACTTC.

The chain joins TRBV7-8 to TRBJ2-5, with 11 bases aligning to TRBD2. This CDR3 region has 15 residues. The junction had 5 bases not matched to a gene; V was cut back by 5 bases and J by 3 bases. From germline, CDR1 is SGHVS and CDR2 FQNEAQ. The CDR3 DNA sequence: TGTGCCAGCAGCCCGCAGACTAGCGGGGAAGAGACCCAGTACTTC. Its translation: CASSPQTSGEETQYF.

CDR3 DNA sequence: TGTGCCAGCAGCAGCCCCCGGGACTGGAACACCGGGGAGCTGTTTTTT. It encodes CASSSPRDWNTGELFF. This sequence joins TRBV7-6 and TRBJ2-2, with D possibly TRBD2 on 6 matching bases. This CDR3 region has 16 residues. The germline V and J ends were trimmed by 5 bases and 1 base, with 14 bases remaining between them. From germline, CDR1 is SGHVS and CDR2 FNYEAQ.

V is TRBV6-6 and J is TRBJ1-5; 9 bases are shared with TRBD1. Looked up from germline, CDR1 is MNHNY and CDR2 is SVGAGI (reference sequence). This CDR3 contains 15 residues. The trim removed 6 bases at V and 0 bases at J, leaving 3 bases unmatched. CDR3 DNA: TGTGCCAGCAGAGGGGACAGGGCTAGCAATCAGCCCCAGCATTTT. This encodes CASRGDRASNQPQHF.

The rearrangement links TRBV3-1 (or the pseudogene TRBV3-2) to TRBJ1-5; TRBD1 might be the D (5 bases). The CDR3 is 16 amino acids. V lost 4 bases to trimming and J lost 2 bases, with 15 bases between them. Germline V gene lookup returns CDR1 LGHDT and CDR2 YNNKEL (reference sequence). CDR3 in DNA: TGTGCCAGCAGCCCACGGACCACGGGGGGCAATCAGCCCCAGCATTTT. This sequence encodes CASSPRTTGGNQPQHF.

The chain has TRBV4-3 and TRBJ2-4; tentative D call: TRBD1 (5 bases). This CDR3 has 17 amino acids. Trimming took off 8 bases at V and 0 bases at J, with 20 bases between the two ends. Germline V gene data show CDR1 as LGHNA and CDR2 as YSLEER. The CDR3 DNA reads TGCGCCAGCCAGTTAGGGGTACAGGTATCAGCCAAAAACATTCAGTACTTC. As protein: CASQLGVQVSAKNIQYF.